The clone carrying this T cell receptor (beta chain) was found once. Its specificity is not known. Germline CDR1 is SGHDN and CDR2 is FVKESK. Trimming stripped 0 bases from V and 0 bases from J, with 12 bases between. This CDR3 contains 17 residues. This specimen belongs to a study of T cell responses to AZD1222 COVID-19 vaccine. The study's findings and limits: Regions left unmutated in variants are reportedly the target of nearly half of spike-specific TCRs. It was only after the peak T cell response that any repertoires were sampled.

Repertoires were generated with immunoSEQ multiplex PCR, while TCRdb's copy carries only in-frame clones and drops some. The sample includes 75,000 to 100,000 clones, roughly nine tenths of them seen just once. The sample was peripheral blood, taken on day 0 of AZD1222 vaccination. The clonotype comes from an adult in good health. The chain employs TRBV14 and TRBJ1-3, with D possibly being TRBD1 (6 bases). CDR3 DNA: TGTGCCAGCAGCCAAGATCTGGCAGGGGTCTCTGGAAACACCATATATTTT. The encoded protein is CASSQDLAGVSGNTIYF. The variable domain in full, completed from reference TRBV14 and TRBJ1-3, reads EAGVTQFPSHSVIEKGQTVTLRCDPISGHDNLYWYRRVMGKEIKFLLHFVKESKQDESGMPNNRFLAERTGGTYSTLKVQPAELEDSGVYFCASSQDLAGVSGNTIYFGEGSWLTVV.